This TCR beta chain was sequenced for a study of blood T cells in healthy people across ages. Every sample had a minimum of 6.5 million PBMCs isolated. This clonotype occurred a few times. The CDR3 is 15 residues long. Germline CDR1 SGHAT, CDR2 FQNNGV. V shed 3 bases and J shed 3 bases, with 12 bases lying between them. PCR was performed a second time for roughly 7 to 12 cycles using a sample-barcoded 5' primer and a J-beta primer mix. All samples yielded 3 million or more CDR3-containing paired-end reads. TCRdb itself ran the 5' RACE reads through MiXCR, one entry per CDR3 protein. The repertoire holds approximately 830,000 distinct CDR3 sequences, with around 62% as singletons.

Sequencing used blood. The clonotype originates from a man aged 30-40 years in good health. The chain carries TRBV11-2 and TRBJ1-5; the D is unclear. For the CDR3, the DNA is TGTGCCAGCAGCTTTTCTTCGGGCTACAATCAGCCCCAGCATTTT. Residues: CASSFSSGYNQPQHF.